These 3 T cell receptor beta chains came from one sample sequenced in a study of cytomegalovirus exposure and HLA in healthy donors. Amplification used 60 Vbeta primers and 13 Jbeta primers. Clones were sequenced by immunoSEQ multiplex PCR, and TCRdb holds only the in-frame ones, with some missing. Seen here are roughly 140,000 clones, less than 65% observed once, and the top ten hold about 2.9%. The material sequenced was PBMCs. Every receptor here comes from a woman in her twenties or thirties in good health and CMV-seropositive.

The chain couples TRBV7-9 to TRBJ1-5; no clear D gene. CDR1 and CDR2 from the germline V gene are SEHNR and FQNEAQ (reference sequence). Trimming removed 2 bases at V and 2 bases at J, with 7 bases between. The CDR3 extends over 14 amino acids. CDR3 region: CASSLSTGNQPQHF. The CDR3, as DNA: TGTGCCAGCAGCTTATCAACAGGCAATCAGCCCCAGCATTTT.

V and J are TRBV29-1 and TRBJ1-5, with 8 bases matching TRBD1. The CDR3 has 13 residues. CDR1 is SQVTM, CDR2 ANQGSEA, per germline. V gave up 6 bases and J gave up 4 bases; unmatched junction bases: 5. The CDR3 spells CSVLDRVNQPQHF. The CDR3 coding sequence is TGCAGCGTGTTGGACAGGGTAAATCAGCCCCAGCATTTT.

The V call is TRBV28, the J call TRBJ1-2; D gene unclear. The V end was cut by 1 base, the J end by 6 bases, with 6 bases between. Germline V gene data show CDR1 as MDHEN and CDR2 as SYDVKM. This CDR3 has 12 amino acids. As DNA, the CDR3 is TGTGCCAGCAGTTTATCCGGGAATGGCTACACCTTC. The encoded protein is CASSLSGNGYTF.